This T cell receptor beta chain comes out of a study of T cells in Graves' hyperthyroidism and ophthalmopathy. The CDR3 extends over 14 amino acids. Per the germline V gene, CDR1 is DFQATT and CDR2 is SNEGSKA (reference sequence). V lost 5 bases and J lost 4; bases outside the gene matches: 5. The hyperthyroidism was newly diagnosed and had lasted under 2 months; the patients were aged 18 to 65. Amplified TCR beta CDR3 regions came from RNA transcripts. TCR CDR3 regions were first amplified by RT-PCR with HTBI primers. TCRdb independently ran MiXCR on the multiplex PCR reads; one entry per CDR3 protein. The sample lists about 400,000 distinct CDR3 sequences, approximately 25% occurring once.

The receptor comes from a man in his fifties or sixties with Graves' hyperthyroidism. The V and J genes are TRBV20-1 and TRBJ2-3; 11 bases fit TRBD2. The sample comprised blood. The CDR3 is CSAVAGGPSDTQYF. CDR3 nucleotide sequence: TGCAGTGCTGTAGCGGGAGGGCCATCAGATACGCAGTATTTT.